These 13 T cell receptor beta chains originate from one sample sequenced in a study of T cell responses to AZD1222 COVID-19 vaccine. TCRdb keeps only in-frame clones here, not all; method: immunoSEQ multiplex PCR. Among some 170,000 clones, about 93% were seen once, and the ten largest hold about 1%. The sample in question was peripheral blood, obtained 28 days after the second dose of the MenACWY control vaccine. The receptors shown here come from an adult who received the MenACWY meningococcal vaccine as a control.

The V call is TRBV2, the J call TRBJ1-4; 9 positions match TRBD1. The CDR3 is 15 amino acids. J lost 6 bases, V lost 6 bases, and 8 bases had no gene match. CDR1 and CDR2 (germline): SNHLY, FYNNEI. CDR3 in DNA: TGTGCCAGCAGGTTACAGGGGGCGCGAGATGAAAAACTGTTTTTT. This codes for CASRLQGARDEKLFF.

This clone was seen only once. J is TRBJ1-1 and V is TRBV6-5; D is undetermined. This CDR3 region has 13 residues. With 2 bases removed from V and 1 base from J, the gap between germline ends came to 5 bases. CDR1 and CDR2 (germline): MNHEY, SVGAGI. The CDR3 loop is CASSYMWNTEAFF. CDR3 nucleotides: TGTGCCAGCAGTTACATGTGGAACACTGAAGCTTTCTTT.

Comment on this clone: This sample includes further DNA sequences coding for the same CDR3. This chain connects TRBV6-2 or TRBV6-3 to TRBJ1-5; 7 bases match TRBD1. The CDR3 runs to 15 residues. After removal of 5 bases from V and 2 bases from J, the junction contained 6 bases not matched to a gene. CDR1 and CDR2 (germline): MNHEY, SVGEGT. CDR3: CASSPGGRGNQPQHF. The CDR3 bases are TGTGCCAGCAGTCCAGGGGGACGCGGCAATCAGCCCCAGCATTTT.

This clone was recorded only once. This chain connects TRBV28 to TRBJ1-5; no reliable D call. This CDR3 has 11 amino acids. V shed 3 bases and J shed 11 bases, with 8 bases lying between them. Germline V gives CDR1 MDHEN, CDR2 SYDVKM. The CDR3 nucleotides read TGTGCCAGCAGTTTGGTACAGACCCAGCATTTT. It specifies CASSLVQTQHF. The full variable domain, in which reference TRBV28 and TRBJ1-5 provide the parts outside the CDR3, is DVKVTQSSRYLVKRTGEKVFLECVQDMDHENMFWYRQDPGLGLRLIYFSYDVKMKEKGDIPEGYSVSREKKERFSLILESASTNQTSMYLCASSLVQTQHFGDGTRLSIL.

This clone occurred once. The V and J genes are TRBV19 and TRBJ1-1; 7 bases line up with TRBD1. The CDR3 is 14 residues long. J lost 1 base, V lost 5 bases, and 4 bases had no gene match. Germline V gene sequence: CDR1 LNHDA, CDR2 SQIVND (reference sequence). The CDR3 reads CASSGTVPNTEAFF. As DNA, the CDR3 is TGTGCCAGTAGTGGGACAGTGCCGAACACTGAAGCTTTCTTT.

The chain links TRBV27 to TRBJ1-4; 11 bases align to TRBD1. Germline-derived CDR1 and CDR2 are MNHEY and SMNVEV (reference sequence). This CDR3 spans 15 amino acids. Trimming at V came to 5 bases and at J to 8 bases, leaving 7 bases not matched to a gene. In DNA, the CDR3 is TGTGCCAGCAGTCCATCTCGGACAGGGGGCGAAAAACTGTTTTTT. Encoded protein: CASSPSRTGGEKLFF. Filled out from reference TRBV27 and TRBJ1-4, the complete variable domain reads EAQVTQNPRYLITVTGKKLTVTCSQNMNHEYMSWYRQDPGLGLRQIYYSMNVEVTDKGDVPEGYKVSRKEKRNFPLILESPSPNQTSLYFCASSPSRTGGEKLFFGSGTQLSVL.

This chain uses TRBV14 with TRBJ2-5, with D tentatively TRBD1 (5 bases). The CDR3 is 15 amino acids. V shed 0 bases and J shed 2 bases, with 10 bases lying between them. Germline V lookup: CDR1 SGHDN, CDR2 FVKESK. This CDR3 is CASSQDGRAQETQYF. The CDR3, as DNA: TGTGCCAGCAGCCAAGATGGCAGGGCACAAGAGACCCAGTACTTC.

The chain recombines TRBV2 with TRBJ1-5; D not resolved. The CDR3 covers 14 residues. Trimming pared 2 bases from V and 4 bases from J, leaving 9 bases between. The germline gives CDR1 SNHLY, CDR2 FYNNEI. The DNA for the CDR3 is TGTGCCAGCAGTGAATCAGGATGGAATCAGCCCCAGCATTTT. It is translated as CASSESGWNQPQHF. Supplemented by reference TRBV2 and TRBJ1-5, the full variable domain reads EPEVTQTPSHQVTQMGQEVILRCVPISNHLYFYWYRQILGQKVEFLVSFYNNEISEKSEIFDDQFSVERPDGSNFTLKIRSTKLEDSAMYFCASSESGWNQPQHFGDGTRLSIL.

The chain carries TRBV6-5 and TRBJ1-4; 10 bases line up with TRBD1. The CDR3 consists of 13 residues. The germline gives CDR1 MNHEY, CDR2 SVGAGI. Unmatched junction bases numbered 4, after V lost 8 bases and J lost 7 bases. The CDR3, as DNA: TGTGCCAGCCGGGGACAGGGGCTTGAAAAACTGTTTTTT. This codes for CASRGQGLEKLFF.

V is TRBV19 and J is TRBJ2-2; D possibly corresponds to TRBD1 (5 bases). The CDR3 is 18 amino acids. The germline gives CDR1 LNHDA, CDR2 SQIVND (reference sequence). V lost 1 base to trimming and J lost 4 bases, with 19 bases between them. The CDR3: CASSIALGRGSSTGELFF. The CDR3 coding sequence is TGTGCCAGTAGTATAGCTCTCGGAAGGGGTTCTAGCACCGGGGAGCTGTTTTTT.

V gene TRBV4-2 combines with J gene TRBJ2-5, with a tentative D call TRBD2 (5 bases). Per germline, CDR1 LGHNA and CDR2 YNFKEQ. There are 16 residues in the CDR3. V dropped 4 bases and J dropped 1 base, with 16 bases sitting between them. The CDR3 loop reads CASSPFLGGLQETQYF. CDR3 nucleotides: TGTGCCAGCAGCCCATTCCTAGGCGGGCTCCAAGAGACCCAGTACTTC.

This clone showed up just once. The chain links TRBV7-9 to TRBJ1-2; 9 nucleotides match TRBD1. The germline CDR1 and CDR2 sequences are SEHNR and FQNEAQ (reference sequence). After removal of 5 bases from V and 4 bases from J, the junction contained 5 bases not matched to a gene. The CDR3 has 14 amino acids. The CDR3 DNA sequence: TGTGCCAGCAGCGCTGGGACAGGGATCTATGGCTACACCTTC. It specifies CASSAGTGIYGYTF.

The V and J genes are TRBV19 and TRBJ2-3; D gene uncertain. CDR3 length: 12 residues. V was shortened by 6 bases and J by 0 bases, with 4 bases between the two germline ends. Per germline, CDR1 LNHDA and CDR2 SQIVND (reference sequence). The chain's CDR3 is CASRSSTDTQYF. CDR3 coding DNA: TGTGCCAGTAGGTCTAGCACAGATACGCAGTATTTT.